Presented here are 23 T cell receptor beta chains from one specimen sequenced in a study of blood T cells in healthy people across ages. Together with a sample-barcoded 5' primer, a J-beta primer mix was included in a second PCR lasting about 7 to 11 cycles. TCRdb re-analysed the 5' RACE reads in MiXCR, keeping a single row per CDR3 protein. The sample shows around 1,600,000 distinct CDR3 sequences, approximately 42% of them seen only once. Sequencing used blood. The receptors were gathered from a woman younger than 35 in good health.

This clonotype was seen once. The chain recombines TRBV29-1 with TRBJ2-1, with TRBD2 matching over 9 bases. The assigned J gene may be wrong: the sequence end matches TRBJ2-7 better. Germline V lookup: CDR1 SQVTM, CDR2 ANQGSEA. This CDR3 contains 13 residues. CDR3 DNA sequence: TGCAGCGTAGGACTAGCGTCCTACAATGAGCAGTACTTC. Translating gives CSVGLASYNEQYF.

The rearrangement uses TRBV7-2 and TRBJ2-3; 9 nucleotides align to TRBD1. CDR1 is SGHTA, CDR2 FQGNSA, per germline. This CDR3 comprises 16 residues. V trimming: 5 bases; J trimming: 0 bases; junction bases outside the gene matches: 6. CDR3 DNA: TGTGCCAGCAGCGTACAGGGGGCGGGTAGCACAGATACGCAGTATTTT. Its protein product is CASSVQGAGSTDTQYF. Full variable domain (outside the CDR3, taken from reference TRBV7-2 and TRBJ2-3): GAGVSQSPSNKVTEKGKDVELRCDPISGHTALYWYRQSLGQGLEFLIYFQGNSAPDKSGLPSDRFSAERTGGSVSTLTIQRTQQEDSAVYLCASSVQGAGSTDTQYFGPGTRLTVL.

The rearrangement uses TRBV7-2 and TRBJ2-3; unclear D gene. V dropped 1 base and J dropped 2 bases, with 10 bases sitting between them. The CDR3 is 15 amino acids. Germline V CDR1 and CDR2: SGHTA, FQGNSA. DNA of the CDR3: TGTGCCAGCAGCTTAGAGGCTACCTACACAGATACGCAGTATTTT. Protein product: CASSLEATYTDTQYF.

In this sample, this clonotype turned up a few times. V is TRBV4-1 and J is TRBJ1-2; TRBD1 matches at 7 bases. Looked up from germline, CDR1 is MGHRA and CDR2 is YSYEKL. CDR3 length: 14 amino acids. Trimming took 6 bases from V and 6 from J; bases not matched to a gene: 10. DNA for the CDR3: TGCGCCAGCAGTCCGACCGGGCAGGGGGATGGCTACACCTTC. Amino acid sequence: CASSPTGQGDGYTF.

V is TRBV7-2 and J is TRBJ2-7; 7 nucleotides agree with TRBD1. With 5 bases clipped from V and 4 bases from J, the junction kept 11 bases outside the gene matches. The germline CDR1 and CDR2 sequences are SGHTA and FQGNSA. The CDR3 length is 15 residues. CDR3 nucleotide sequence: TGTGCCAGCAGCGCAAGAGACAGGGTCAAGTACGAGCAGTACTTC. Its translation: CASSARDRVKYEQYF.

This clonotype was counted a single time. The genes are TRBV27 and TRBJ2-6, with D possibly matching TRBD2 (5 bases). The CDR3 is made up of 15 amino acids. CDR1 is MNHEY and CDR2 is SMNVEV in the germline V gene (reference sequence). Trimming left V 4 bases short and J 2 bases short, with 9 bases between. CDR3: CASSCEGAGANVLTF. Here the CDR3 DNA reads TGTGCCAGCAGTTGCGAGGGAGCTGGGGCCAACGTCCTGACTTTC.

V and J are TRBV20-1 and TRBJ2-5; D remains unclear. The CDR3 has 13 amino acids. Germline loops: CDR1 DFQATT, CDR2 SNEGSKA (reference sequence). V dropped 6 bases and J dropped 11 bases, with 22 bases sitting between them. The CDR3 DNA reads TGCAGTGCCCAATGGGCAGATTACAATGAGCAGTACTTC. Protein product: CSAQWADYNEQYF.

The chain is built from TRBV24-1 and TRBJ2-3; 8 bases match TRBD1. This CDR3 region has 15 residues. CDR1 is KGHDR and CDR2 is SFDVKD in the germline V gene. The V and J ends lost 5 bases and 2 bases, in that order; junction bases with no gene match: 5. The CDR3 sequence is CATSVSGGLTDTQYF. CDR3 DNA sequence: TGTGCCACCAGTGTTTCAGGGGGCCTCACAGATACGCAGTATTTT.

This clonotype was observed a few times. V and J are TRBV10-3 and TRBJ2-7, with TRBD1 matching over 7 bases. Losses at the gene ends were 0 bases for V and 0 bases for J; bases not matched to a gene: 5. The CDR3 spans 16 residues. The germline CDR1 and CDR2 sequences are ENHRY and SYGVKD. CDR3 sequence (DNA): TGTGCCATCAGTGAGTCTTCCAGGGACAGCTCCTACGAGCAGTACTTC. This translates into CAISESSRDSSYEQYF.

CDR3 sequence (DNA): TGTGCCAGCAGTCCCGGGACAGGGGGTAGTTCACCCCTCCACTTT. This gives the protein CASSPGTGGSSPLHF. This sequence joins TRBV12-3 or TRBV12-4 and TRBJ1-6; TRBD1 matches at 11 bases. Losses at the gene ends were 5 bases for V and 9 bases for J; bases not matched to a gene: 6. This CDR3 has 15 residues.

The chain links TRBV15 to TRBJ2-7; 9 nucleotides agree with TRBD2. The V and J ends lost 5 bases and 7 bases, in that order; junction bases with no gene match: 12. In germline, CDR1 is LNHNV, CDR2 YYDKDF (reference sequence). This CDR3 comprises 15 residues. CDR3 loop: CATSVTTSGHNEQYF. The CDR3, as DNA: TGTGCCACCAGCGTTACGACTAGCGGTCACAATGAGCAGTACTTC.

The rearrangement links TRBV6-5 to TRBJ1-1; 7 nucleotides agree with TRBD1. Trimming cost V 6 bases and J 6 bases; bases outside gene matches: 10. This CDR3 region has 14 residues. The germline V gene encodes CDR1 MNHEY and CDR2 SVGAGI. The CDR3 region is CASSSGQDNAEAFF. CDR3 sequence (DNA): TGTGCCAGCAGCTCCGGACAGGACAATGCTGAAGCTTTCTTT.

This chain uses TRBV14 with TRBJ2-3; 7 nucleotides line up with TRBD1. Losses at the gene ends were 0 bases for V and 4 bases for J; bases not matched to a gene: 10. CDR1 is SGHDN and CDR2 is FVKESK in the germline V gene. This CDR3 has 17 amino acids. CDR3 DNA sequence: TGTGCCAGCAGCCAAGATCCCACAGGGGCGATCCCAGATACGCAGTATTTT. As protein: CASSQDPTGAIPDTQYF.

The chain uses TRBV20-1 and TRBJ2-7; 7 nucleotides match TRBD2. Germline V gene data show CDR1 as DFQATT and CDR2 as SNEGSKA (reference sequence). V lost 0 bases and J lost 7; bases outside the gene matches: 12. The CDR3 extends over 15 amino acids. In DNA, the CDR3 is TGCAGTGCTAGAGATGCGCTAGCGGAACTATCGGAGCAGTACTTC. Its translation is CSARDALAELSEQYF.

This clonotype was seen a handful of times. The V and J genes are TRBV12-3 or TRBV12-4 and TRBJ2-1; possibly TRBD2 for D (5 bases). The V and J ends lost 3 bases and 6 bases respectively, with 18 bases between them. The CDR3 has 16 residues. CDR3 nucleotides: TGTGCCAGCAGTTTTGAGGGCATTCTCGCGGCCAATGAGCAGTTCTTC. Encoded protein: CASSFEGILAANEQFF.

This chain joins TRBV7-2 and TRBJ1-5; D is uncertain. The length of the CDR3 is 13 residues. Germline V gives CDR1 SGHTA, CDR2 FQGNSA. The V and J ends lost 5 bases and 7 bases respectively, with 12 bases between them. CDR3 nucleotide sequence: TGTGCCAGCAGCCTCGAAAAGTGGCAGCCCCAGCATTTT. It is translated as CASSLEKWQPQHF.

This chain connects TRBV9 to TRBJ2-3, with D unresolved. CDR3 length equals 14 residues. The V gene lost 2 bases and the J gene lost 2 bases, with 9 bases spanning the gap. CDR1 is SGDLS and CDR2 is YYNGEE in the germline V gene. The CDR3 DNA reads TGTGCCAGCAGCGTCGCCCCTTTCACAGATACGCAGTATTTT. Translation: CASSVAPFTDTQYF.

V and J are TRBV7-9 and TRBJ1-2; D is perhaps TRBD1 (6 bases). Germline V gives CDR1 SEHNR, CDR2 FQNEAQ (reference sequence). The V end lost 6 bases, the J end lost 7 bases, and 15 bases lay between the germline ends. The CDR3 loop spans 13 amino acids. CDR3 nucleotides: TGTGCCAGCAGATCAACAGGGAAAGGTGGCTACACCTTC. It translates to CASRSTGKGGYTF.

In its sample, this clonotype was seen a few times. J is TRBJ1-1 and V is TRBV27; the D gene is possibly TRBD1 (5 bases). CDR1 is MNHEY, CDR2 SMNVEV, per germline (reference sequence). CDR3 size: 13 residues. V lost 3 bases and J lost 5, with 10 bases in between. The chain's CDR3 is CASSFYRRTEAFF. In DNA, the CDR3 is TGTGCCAGCAGTTTCTACAGGAGAACTGAAGCTTTCTTT.

This CDR3 is CATSPPGTHKYEQYF. In DNA form, the CDR3 reads TGTGCCACCAGCCCTCCGGGGACTCACAAGTACGAGCAGTACTTC. This chain links TRBV15 with TRBJ2-7, with a possible D match to TRBD2 (6 bases). There are 15 residues in the CDR3. Germline-derived CDR1 and CDR2 are LNHNV and YYDKDF (reference sequence). The germline V and J ends were trimmed by 5 bases and 4 bases, with 18 bases remaining between them.

V is TRBV12-3 or TRBV12-4 and J is TRBJ2-3; D not certain. The CDR3 totals 16 residues. Deletions cut 3 bases from V and 4 bases from J, with 17 bases between. CDR3 sequence (DNA): TGTGCCAGCAGTTTCCGGGTCCGCCACCCCCCAGATACGCAGTATTTT. This encodes CASSFRVRHPPDTQYF.

V gene TRBV7-2 combines with J gene TRBJ1-6, with D unresolved. The V and J ends lost 5 bases and 9 bases respectively, with 20 bases between them. The germline V gene has CDR1 SGHTA and CDR2 FQGNSA. The CDR3 runs 16 residues. The CDR3 sequence is CASSRSHPRRSSPLHF. In DNA, the CDR3 is TGTGCCAGCAGCCGATCACACCCGAGGCGAAGTTCACCCCTCCACTTT.

This chain links TRBV20-1 with TRBJ2-1; the D gene could be TRBD1 or TRBD2 (6 bases each). V lost 3 bases and J lost 3, with 9 bases in between. The CDR3 is made up of 13 amino acids. The germline CDR1 and CDR2 sequences are DFQATT and SNEGSKA (reference sequence). Written as DNA, the CDR3 is TGCAGTGCTAGCGGGGGCGACTACAATGAGCAGTTCTTC. Its protein is CSASGGDYNEQFF.